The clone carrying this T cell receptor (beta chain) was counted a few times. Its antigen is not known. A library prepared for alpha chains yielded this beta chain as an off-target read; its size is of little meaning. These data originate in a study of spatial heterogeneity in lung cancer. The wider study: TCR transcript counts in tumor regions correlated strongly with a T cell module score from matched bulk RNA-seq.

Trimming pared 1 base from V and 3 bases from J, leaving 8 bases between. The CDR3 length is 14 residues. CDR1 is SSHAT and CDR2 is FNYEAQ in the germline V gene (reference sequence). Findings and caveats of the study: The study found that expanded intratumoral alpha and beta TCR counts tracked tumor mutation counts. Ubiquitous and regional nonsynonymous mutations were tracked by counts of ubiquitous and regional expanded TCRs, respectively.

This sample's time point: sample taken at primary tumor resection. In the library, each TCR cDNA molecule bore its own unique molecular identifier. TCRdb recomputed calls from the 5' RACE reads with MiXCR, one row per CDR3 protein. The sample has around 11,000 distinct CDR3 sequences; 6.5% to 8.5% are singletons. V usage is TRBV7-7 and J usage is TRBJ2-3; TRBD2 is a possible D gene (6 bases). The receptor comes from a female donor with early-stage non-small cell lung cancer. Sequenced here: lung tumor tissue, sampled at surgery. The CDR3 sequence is CASSLGGVTDTQYF. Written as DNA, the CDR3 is TGTGCCAGCAGCTTAGGGGGGGTGACAGATACGCAGTATTTT.